The next 29 T cell receptor beta chains were all read from a single sample in a study of CD8 T cells in ankylosing spondylitis (dated by TCRdb to the late 2010s). Libraries were constructed by 5' RACE. Instrument on record: Illumina HiSeq 2500. TCRdb applied fastp at Q25 and MiXCR to the public reads, then kept only in-frame beta chains. When rows share a CDR3 protein, they turn into one entry using the most common DNA and genes. The table for this sample lists 300,000 to 400,000 distinct CDR3 sequences; roughly 10% of them were counted only once. The biggest ten clones account for roughly a tenth of the sample. The specimen sequenced was blood, either unsorted or a sorted T cell fraction (not recorded which). These receptors originate from a female donor with ankylosing spondylitis or in good health (not recorded which).

This clonotype was found many times. The rearrangement links TRBV12-3 or TRBV12-4 to TRBJ1-2; D might be TRBD1 (6 bases). V was clipped by 5 bases and J by 4 bases, with 14 bases between them. The length of the CDR3 is 14 residues. DNA for the CDR3: TGTGCCAGCAGTCACCTACAGGGAGCCTATGGCTACACCTTC. Protein: CASSHLQGAYGYTF.

The table lists this clonotype with a few counts. V usage is TRBV28 and J usage is TRBJ2-7; 9 bases map to TRBD2. CDR3 length: 14 amino acids. From germline, CDR1 is MDHEN and CDR2 SYDVKM. Unmatched junction bases numbered 6, after V lost 7 bases and J lost 2 bases. The DNA for the CDR3 is TGTGCCAGCATGACTAGCGGCCCCGCCTACGAGCAGTACTTC. It translates to CASMTSGPAYEQYF. The full variable domain, rest sourced from reference TRBV28 and TRBJ2-7, is DVKVTQSSRYLVKRTGEKVFLECVQDMDHENMFWYRQDPGLGLRLIYFSYDVKMKEKGDIPEGYSVSREKKERFSLILESASTNQTSMYLCASMTSGPAYEQYFGPGTRLTVT.

This CDR3 is CASSKGQGGEGYTF. Here the CDR3 DNA reads TGCGCCAGCAGTAAAGGACAGGGGGGAGAAGGCTACACCTTC. The chain uses TRBV5-1 and TRBJ1-2, with 10 bases matching TRBD1. CDR3 length: 14 amino acids. Trimming took 5 bases from V and 8 from J; bases not matched to a gene: 9. From germline, CDR1 is SGHRS and CDR2 YFSETQ.

This sequence joins TRBV15 and TRBJ2-7; 8 bases are a match to TRBD1. Germline CDR1 reads LNHNV; CDR2 reads YYDKDF (reference sequence). This CDR3 spans 15 amino acids. The J segment lost 2 bases and the V segment lost 0 bases, leaving 3 bases of the junction unmatched. The CDR3 loop reads CATSRDQGQAYEQYF. As DNA, the CDR3 is TGTGCCACCAGCAGAGATCAGGGACAGGCCTACGAGCAGTACTTC.

Ten or more counts support this clonotype. The V gene is TRBV6-5, the J gene TRBJ2-7, with 8 nucleotides matching TRBD2. This CDR3 region has 15 residues. V shed 2 bases and J 7 bases; nucleotides not matched to a gene: 10. The germline gives CDR1 MNHEY, CDR2 SVGAGI. CDR3 coding DNA: TGTGCCAGCAGTTACGCGCGGACTAGCCTCGGGGAGCAGTACTTC. Translating gives CASSYARTSLGEQYF.

This clonotype came up a few times. The chain uses TRBV29-1 and TRBJ2-5, with a weak D call TRBD1 (5 bases). The V and J ends lost 4 bases and 5 bases respectively, with 11 bases between them. This CDR3 spans 12 amino acids. Germline assignment: CDR1 SQVTM and CDR2 ANQGSEA. CDR3 sequence (DNA): TGCAGCGTTGGACAGATGACGGAGACCCAGTACTTC. This gives the protein CSVGQMTETQYF.

The J gene is TRBJ2-1, the V gene TRBV2; 8 bases agree with TRBD1. The junction had 9 bases not matched to a gene; V was cut back by 2 bases and J by 9 bases. The CDR3 is made up of 15 amino acids. The V gene's germline CDR1 is SNHLY and CDR2 FYNNEI. DNA for the CDR3: TGTGCCAGCAGTGAATGGCAGGGGGCGCATAGTGAGCAGTTCTTC. Its protein product is CASSEWQGAHSEQFF.

V usage is TRBV11-2 and J usage is TRBJ2-2, with a weak D call TRBD1 (6 bases). V dropped 4 bases and J dropped 5 bases, with 11 bases sitting between them. Germline assignment: CDR1 SGHAT and CDR2 FQNNGV. This CDR3 comprises 14 residues. CDR3 sequence: CASSSRQGTGELFF. Written as DNA, the CDR3 is TGTGCCAGCAGCTCCCGGCAGGGGACCGGGGAGCTGTTTTTT. Full variable domain (rest looked up from reference TRBV11-2 and TRBJ2-2): EAGVAQSPRYKIIEKRQSVAFWCNPISGHATLYWYQQILGQGPKLLIQFQNNGVVDDSQLPKDRFSAERLKGVDSTLKIQPAKLEDSAVYLCASSSRQGTGELFFGEGSRLTVL.

This clonotype was seen only a few times. The V gene is TRBV12-3 or TRBV12-4, the J gene TRBJ1-2; D is perhaps TRBD1 (5 bases). Trimming shortened V by 5 bases and J by 1 base, and 14 bases separated the two germline ends. The CDR3 consists of 15 residues. CDR3 nucleotides: TGTGCCAGCAGTCCATCCGGGACCCTTAACTATGGCTACACCTTC. Protein product: CASSPSGTLNYGYTF.

In its sample, this clonotype was seen many times. This sequence joins TRBV27 and TRBJ1-6; D remains ambiguous. V lost 5 bases and J lost 0, with 17 bases in between. The CDR3 is 18 amino acids. CDR1 is MNHEY, CDR2 SMNVEV, per germline (reference sequence). CDR3 sequence (DNA): TGTGCCAGCAGTCCACCCTTTGGCAGGAGCTCCTATAATTCACCCCTCCACTTT. It yields the protein CASSPPFGRSSYNSPLHF.

This clonotype has a handful of counts. The rearrangement links TRBV7-9 to TRBJ2-7; possible D gene TRBD2, 6 bases. The V and J ends lost 1 base and 2 bases respectively, with 15 bases between them. The V gene's germline CDR1 is SEHNR and CDR2 FQNEAQ (reference sequence). CDR3 length: 16 amino acids. In DNA form, the CDR3 reads TGTGCCAGCAGCTTAGAAGGGAGCGGGCCCGCCTACGAGCAGTACTTC. Amino acids: CASSLEGSGPAYEQYF.

This clonotype was counted many times. The chain has TRBV12-3 or TRBV12-4 and TRBJ1-2; D might be TRBD1 (6 bases). The CDR3 totals 10 residues. V lost 10 bases and J lost 8, with 11 bases in between. The CDR3 spells CATRGRGYTF. Written as DNA, the CDR3 is TGTGCCACCAGGGGCAGGGGCTACACCTTC.

This clonotype was recorded many times. The V call is TRBV12-3 or TRBV12-4, the J call TRBJ2-5; D possibly uses TRBD1 or TRBD2 (5 bases each). This CDR3 is built from 13 residues. V was cut by 6 bases and J by 7 bases, with 15 bases left in between. The CDR3 nucleotides are TGTGCCAGCAGAACCACGCCAGGGACGACCCAGTACTTC. Translating gives CASRTTPGTTQYF.

The chain is built from TRBV7-8 and TRBJ2-7; D is undetermined. Germline CDR1 is SGHVS and CDR2 is FQNEAQ. The V and J ends lost 7 bases and 0 bases respectively, with 16 bases between them. The CDR3 runs 15 residues. The CDR3 spells CASTFEKGRSYEQYF. The CDR3 bases are TGTGCCAGCACCTTCGAAAAAGGGCGCTCCTACGAGCAGTACTTC. Together with reference TRBV7-8 and TRBJ2-7, the CDR3 gives the full variable domain: GAGVSQSPRYKVAKRGQDVALRCDPISGHVSLFWYQQALGQGPEFLTYFQNEAQLDKSGLPSDRFFAERPEGSVSTLKIQRTQQEDSAVYLCASTFEKGRSYEQYFGPGTRLTVT.

This clonotype was observed a handful of times. V gene TRBV20-1 combines with J gene TRBJ2-7; D gene unclear. From germline, CDR1 is DFQATT and CDR2 SNEGSKA (reference sequence). Trimming pared 5 bases from V and 2 bases from J, leaving 16 bases between. The CDR3 covers 14 residues. CDR3 residues: CSAVDPLFPYEQYF. The CDR3 DNA reads TGCAGTGCTGTTGACCCTCTCTTCCCCTACGAGCAGTACTTC.

The CDR3 protein is CAIAGQYNSPLHF. CDR3 sequence (DNA): TGTGCCATTGCGGGACAGTATAATTCACCCCTCCACTTT. The rearrangement uses TRBV10-3 and TRBJ1-6; 7 bases agree with TRBD1. Trimming at V came to 9 bases and at J to 4 bases, leaving 3 bases not matched to a gene. This CDR3 is 13 amino acids long. The germline V gene has CDR1 ENHRY and CDR2 SYGVKD.

This chain uses TRBV20-1 with TRBJ1-5, with D uncertain. V dropped 0 bases and J dropped 0 bases, with 6 bases sitting between them. CDR3 length: 14 residues. The germline gives CDR1 DFQATT, CDR2 SNEGSKA (reference sequence). CDR3 loop: CSARDSTSNQPQHF. In nucleotides, the CDR3 is TGCAGTGCTAGAGATTCCACTAGCAATCAGCCCCAGCATTTT.

The V gene is TRBV7-9, the J gene TRBJ2-7; D may be TRBD1 (7 bases). Germline V gene sequence: CDR1 SEHNR, CDR2 FQNEAQ (reference sequence). V shed 5 bases and J shed 2 bases, with 22 bases lying between them. CDR3 size: 17 residues. DNA of the CDR3: TGTGCCAGCAGCAGATATAGAGCAGGGGGGACCACCTACGAGCAGTACTTC. Residues: CASSRYRAGGTTYEQYF.

This clonotype was detected ten times or more. This rearrangement joins TRBV28 to TRBJ2-3; 9 nucleotides align to TRBD2. J was trimmed by 0 bases and V by 8 bases; bases with no gene match: 12. Germline V CDR1 and CDR2: MDHEN, SYDVKM. This CDR3 is 17 amino acids long. The CDR3 DNA reads TGTGCCAGCCCGCCTAGCGGGACGATTAGAAGCACAGATACGCAGTATTTT. Protein: CASPPSGTIRSTDTQYF.

This clonotype was found many times. The chain carries TRBV6-1 and TRBJ2-3; 10 nucleotides agree with TRBD2. Germline CDR1 reads MNHNS; CDR2 reads SASEGT. V shed 6 bases and J 2 bases; nucleotides not matched to a gene: 2. The CDR3 consists of 14 residues. CDR3 protein: CASRGLADTDTQYF. As DNA, the CDR3 is TGTGCCAGCAGAGGACTAGCGGACACAGATACGCAGTATTTT.

There are many counts of this clonotype. J is TRBJ2-5 and V is TRBV5-6; D gene uncertain. Germline V lookup: CDR1 SGHDT, CDR2 YYEEEE. The ends were cut back, 4 bases at V and 4 bases at J, with 8 bases in the middle. The CDR3 has 12 amino acids. The CDR3 region is CASSGLLETQYF. The CDR3 DNA follows: TGTGCCAGCAGCGGGCTTTTAGAGACCCAGTACTTC.

V and J are TRBV9 and TRBJ2-3; D possibly corresponds to TRBD1 (6 bases). The ends were cut back, 4 bases at V and 4 bases at J, with 10 bases in the middle. The CDR3 runs 13 residues. The germline V gene encodes CDR1 SGDLS and CDR2 YYNGEE. For the CDR3, the DNA is TGTGCCAGCAGCCCGGACAGTTCAGATACGCAGTATTTT. It translates to CASSPDSSDTQYF. Full variable domain (missing parts from reference TRBV9 and TRBJ2-3): DSGVTQTPKHLITATGQRVTLRCSPRSGDLSVYWYQQSLDQGLQFLIQYYNGEERAKGNILERFSAQQFPDLHSELNLSSLELGDSALYFCASSPDSSDTQYFGPGTRLTVL.

This clonotype was detected a few times. The chain joins TRBV10-1 to TRBJ2-5; TRBD1 might be the D (6 bases). V lost 0 bases and J lost 2, with 7 bases in between. In germline, CDR1 is WNHNN, CDR2 SYGVQD (reference sequence). The CDR3 sequence is 14 residues long. The DNA of the CDR3 is TGCGCCAGCAGTGAGTCGAGGGGGCAAGAGACCCAGTACTTC. It yields the protein CASSESRGQETQYF.

The rearrangement uses TRBV7-8 and TRBJ2-6; D perhaps matches TRBD1 (5 bases). The CDR3 has 19 amino acids. V was shortened by 2 bases and J by 0 bases, with 17 bases between the two germline ends. Germline CDR1 reads SGHVS; CDR2 reads FQNEAQ. This CDR3 is CASSLRGSYTFSGANVLTF. The CDR3 DNA is TGTGCCAGCAGCTTAAGGGGCAGCTACACCTTCTCTGGGGCCAACGTCCTGACTTTC.

The V gene is TRBV12-3 or TRBV12-4, the J gene TRBJ1-5; 8 positions match TRBD1. Germline trimming cut 6 bases from V and 4 bases from J; bases unmatched to any gene: 8. The CDR3 runs 15 residues. CDR3 sequence (DNA): TGTGCCAGCAGGTTAACCGGACAGGGTAATCAGCCCCAGCATTTT. Translated, it gives CASRLTGQGNQPQHF.

This clonotype was picked up many times. This sequence joins TRBV12-3 or TRBV12-4 and TRBJ2-2; D ambiguous. V lost 3 bases and J lost 4, with 6 bases in between. The CDR3 spans 13 residues. As DNA, the CDR3 is TGTGCCAGCAGTTTTGGGTTCACCGGGGAGCTGTTTTTT. As protein: CASSFGFTGELFF.

This clonotype was observed many times. The J gene is TRBJ2-1, the V gene TRBV29-1, with D perhaps matching TRBD1 or TRBD2 (6 bases each). Trimming removed 4 bases from V and 7 bases from J, with 14 bases in between. The CDR3 consists of 13 residues. CDR1 and CDR2 (germline): SQVTM, ANQGSEA. CDR3 residues: CSVGRGLGNEQFF. The CDR3 nucleotides read TGCAGCGTTGGACGGGGGCTTGGAAATGAGCAGTTCTTC.

This clonotype was detected ten times or more. The chain recombines TRBV7-8 with TRBJ2-1, with 8 positions matching TRBD2. V was clipped by 3 bases and J by 7 bases; unmatched bases: 8. Per the germline V gene, CDR1 is SGHVS and CDR2 is FQNEAQ. The CDR3 is made up of 15 amino acids. The CDR3 DNA is TGTGCCAGCAGCTTGGAGGGCGGGGGGTTTAATGAGCAGTTCTTC. As protein: CASSLEGGGFNEQFF.

Ten or more counts support this clonotype. The CDR3 DNA follows: TGTGCCATCAGTGAGTCGTGGAGGGGCGAGCAGTACTTC. Translation: CAISESWRGEQYF. The chain recombines TRBV10-3 with TRBJ2-7; a weak D match, TRBD2 (6 bases). Between the trimmed V and J ends, which lost 0 bases and 6 bases, there was a span of 9 bases. Germline V gene sequence: CDR1 ENHRY, CDR2 SYGVKD. The CDR3 has 13 residues.